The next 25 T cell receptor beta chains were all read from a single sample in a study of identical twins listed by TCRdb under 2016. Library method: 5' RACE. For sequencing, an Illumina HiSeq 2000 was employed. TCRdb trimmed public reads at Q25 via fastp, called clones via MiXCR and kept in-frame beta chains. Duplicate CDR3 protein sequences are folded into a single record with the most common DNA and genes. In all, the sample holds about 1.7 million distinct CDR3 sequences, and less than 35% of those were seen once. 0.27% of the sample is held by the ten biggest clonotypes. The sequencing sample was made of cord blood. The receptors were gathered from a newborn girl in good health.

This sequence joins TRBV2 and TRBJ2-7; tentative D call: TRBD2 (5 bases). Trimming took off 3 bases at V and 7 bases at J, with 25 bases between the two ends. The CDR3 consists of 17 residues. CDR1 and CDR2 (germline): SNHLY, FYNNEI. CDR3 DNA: TGTGCCAGCAGTGATCGTATTTGGGGAGTGGGGTACAATGAGCAGTACTTC. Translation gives CASSDRIWGVGYNEQYF. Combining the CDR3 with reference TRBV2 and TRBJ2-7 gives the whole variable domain EPEVTQTPSHQVTQMGQEVILRCVPISNHLYFYWYRQILGQKVEFLVSFYNNEISEKSEIFDDQFSVERPDGSNFTLKIRSTKLEDSAMYFCASSDRIWGVGYNEQYFGPGTRLTVT.

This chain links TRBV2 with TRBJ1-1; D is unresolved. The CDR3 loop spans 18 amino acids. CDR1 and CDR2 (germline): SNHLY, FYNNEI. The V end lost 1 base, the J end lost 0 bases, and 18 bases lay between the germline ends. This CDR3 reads CASSEEYKGLGMNTEAFF. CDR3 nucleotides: TGTGCCAGCAGTGAAGAGTATAAAGGGCTAGGGATGAACACTGAAGCTTTCTTT.

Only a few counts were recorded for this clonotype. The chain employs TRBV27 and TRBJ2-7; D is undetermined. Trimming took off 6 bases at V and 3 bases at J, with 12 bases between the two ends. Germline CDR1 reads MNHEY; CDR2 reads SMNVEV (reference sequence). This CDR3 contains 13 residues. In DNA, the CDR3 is TGTGCCAGCAGCCCTGTGGGGAACTACGAGCAGTACTTC. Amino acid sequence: CASSPVGNYEQYF.

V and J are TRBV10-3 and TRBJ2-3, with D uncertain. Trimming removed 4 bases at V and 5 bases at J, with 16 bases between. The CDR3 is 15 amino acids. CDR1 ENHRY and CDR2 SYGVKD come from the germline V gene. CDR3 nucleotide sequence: TGTGCCATCAGTGTGGTCCTAGTAGGTGGAGATACGCAGTATTTT. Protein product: CAISVVLVGGDTQYF.

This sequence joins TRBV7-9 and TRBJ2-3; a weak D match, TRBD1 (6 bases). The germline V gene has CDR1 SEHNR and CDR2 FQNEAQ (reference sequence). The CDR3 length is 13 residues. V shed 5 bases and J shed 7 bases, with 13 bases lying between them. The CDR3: CASSPTGTYTQYF. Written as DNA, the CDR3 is TGTGCCAGCAGCCCCACCGGGACATATACGCAGTATTTT.

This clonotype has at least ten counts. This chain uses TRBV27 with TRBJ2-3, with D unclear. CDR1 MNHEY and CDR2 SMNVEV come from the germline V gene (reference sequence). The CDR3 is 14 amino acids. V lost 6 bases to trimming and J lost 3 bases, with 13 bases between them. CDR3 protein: CASSYAGLTDTQYF. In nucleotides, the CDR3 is TGTGCCAGCAGCTACGCCGGCCTAACAGATACGCAGTATTTT.

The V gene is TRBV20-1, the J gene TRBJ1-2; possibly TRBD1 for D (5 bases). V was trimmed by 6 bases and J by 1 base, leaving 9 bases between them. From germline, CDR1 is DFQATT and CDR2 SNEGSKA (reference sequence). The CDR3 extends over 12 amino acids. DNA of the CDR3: TGCAGTGCCAGACAGCTTAACTATGGCTACACCTTC. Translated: CSARQLNYGYTF.

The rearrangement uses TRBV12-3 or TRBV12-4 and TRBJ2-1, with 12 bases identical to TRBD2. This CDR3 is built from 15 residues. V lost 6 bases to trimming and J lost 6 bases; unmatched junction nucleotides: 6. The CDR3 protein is CASRSSGGGRNEQFF. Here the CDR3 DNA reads TGTGCCAGCAGATCTAGCGGGGGGGGGCGCAATGAGCAGTTCTTC.

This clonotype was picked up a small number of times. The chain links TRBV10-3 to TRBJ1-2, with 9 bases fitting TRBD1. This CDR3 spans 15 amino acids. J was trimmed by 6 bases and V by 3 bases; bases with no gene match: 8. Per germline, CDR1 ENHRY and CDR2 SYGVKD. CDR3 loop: CAISDPDRGRDGYTF. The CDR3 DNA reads TGTGCCATCAGTGACCCAGACAGGGGGAGGGATGGCTACACCTTC.

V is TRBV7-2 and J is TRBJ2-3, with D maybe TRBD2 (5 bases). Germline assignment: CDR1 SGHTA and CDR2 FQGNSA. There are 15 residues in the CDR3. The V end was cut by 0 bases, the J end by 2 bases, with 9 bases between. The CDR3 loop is CASSLAGLITDTQYF. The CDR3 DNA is TGTGCCAGCAGCTTAGCAGGACTCATCACAGATACGCAGTATTTT.

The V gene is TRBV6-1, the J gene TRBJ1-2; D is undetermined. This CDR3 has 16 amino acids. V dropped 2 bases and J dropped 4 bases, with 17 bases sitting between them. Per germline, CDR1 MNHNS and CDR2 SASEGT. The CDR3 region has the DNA TGTGCCAGCAGTGAACGGCATAAGGACGGCCTCTATGGCTACACCTTC. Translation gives CASSERHKDGLYGYTF.

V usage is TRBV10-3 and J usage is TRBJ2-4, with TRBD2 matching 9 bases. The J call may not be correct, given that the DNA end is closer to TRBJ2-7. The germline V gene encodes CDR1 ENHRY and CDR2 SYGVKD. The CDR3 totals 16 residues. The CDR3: CAISEFLAGAPYEQYF. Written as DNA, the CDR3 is TGTGCCATCAGTGAGTTTTTAGCGGGGGCCCCCTACGAGCAGTACTTC.

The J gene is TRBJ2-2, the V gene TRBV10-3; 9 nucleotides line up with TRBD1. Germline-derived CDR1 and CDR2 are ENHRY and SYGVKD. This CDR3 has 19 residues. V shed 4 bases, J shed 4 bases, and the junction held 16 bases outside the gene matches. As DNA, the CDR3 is TGTGCCATCAGTGGGCAACAATCCGGGACAGGGTGGTTCACCGGGGAGCTGTTTTTT. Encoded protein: CAISGQQSGTGWFTGELFF.

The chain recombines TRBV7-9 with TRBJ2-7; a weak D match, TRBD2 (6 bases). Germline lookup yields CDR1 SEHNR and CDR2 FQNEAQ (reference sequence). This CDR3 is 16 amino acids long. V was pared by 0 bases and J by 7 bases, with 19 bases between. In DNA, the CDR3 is TGTGCCAGCAGCTTAGCCCGGGAGTGGGGATACAATGAGCAGTACTTC. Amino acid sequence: CASSLAREWGYNEQYF.

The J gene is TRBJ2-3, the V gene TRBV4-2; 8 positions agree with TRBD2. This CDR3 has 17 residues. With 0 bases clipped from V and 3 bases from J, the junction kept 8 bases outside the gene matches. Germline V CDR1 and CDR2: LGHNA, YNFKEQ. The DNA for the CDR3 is TGTGCCAGCAGCCAAGATCGGGGGGCTAGCGGGACAGATACGCAGTATTTT. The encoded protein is CASSQDRGASGTDTQYF.

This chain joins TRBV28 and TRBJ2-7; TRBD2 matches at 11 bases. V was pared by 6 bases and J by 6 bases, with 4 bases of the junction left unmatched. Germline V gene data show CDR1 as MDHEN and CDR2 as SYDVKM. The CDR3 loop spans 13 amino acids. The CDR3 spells CASSTSGSREQYF. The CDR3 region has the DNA TGTGCCAGCAGCACTAGCGGGAGTCGCGAGCAGTACTTC.

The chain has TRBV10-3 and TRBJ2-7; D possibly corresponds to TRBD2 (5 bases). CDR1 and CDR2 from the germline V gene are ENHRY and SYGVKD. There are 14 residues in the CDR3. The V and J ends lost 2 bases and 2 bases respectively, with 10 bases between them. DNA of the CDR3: TGTGCCATCAGTGAGGAGGGTAACACCTACGAGCAGTACTTC. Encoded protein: CAISEEGNTYEQYF.

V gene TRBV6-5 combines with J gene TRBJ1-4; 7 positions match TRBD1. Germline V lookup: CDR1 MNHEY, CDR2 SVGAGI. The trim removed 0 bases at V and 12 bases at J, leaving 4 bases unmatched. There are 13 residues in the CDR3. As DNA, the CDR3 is TGTGCCAGCAGTTACTCAAGGGGGCGCGAACTGTTTTTT. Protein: CASSYSRGRELFF.

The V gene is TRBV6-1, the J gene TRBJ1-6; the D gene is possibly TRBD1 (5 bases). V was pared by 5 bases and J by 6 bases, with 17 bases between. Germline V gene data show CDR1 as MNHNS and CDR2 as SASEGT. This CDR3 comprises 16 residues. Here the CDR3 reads CASSLRPGRTNSPLHF. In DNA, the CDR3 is TGTGCCAGCAGTCTACGACCGGGACGGACTAATTCACCCCTCCACTTT.

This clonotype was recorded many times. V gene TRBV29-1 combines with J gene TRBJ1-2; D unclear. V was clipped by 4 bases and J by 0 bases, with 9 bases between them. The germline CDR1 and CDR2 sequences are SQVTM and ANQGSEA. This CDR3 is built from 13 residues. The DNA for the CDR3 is TGCAGCGTTGCCACCCCTGCTAACTATGGCTACACCTTC. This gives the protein CSVATPANYGYTF.

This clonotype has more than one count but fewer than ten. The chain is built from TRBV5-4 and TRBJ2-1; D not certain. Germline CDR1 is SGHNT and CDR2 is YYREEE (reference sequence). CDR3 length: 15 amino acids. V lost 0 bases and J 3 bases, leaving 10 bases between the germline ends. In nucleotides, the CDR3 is TGTGCCAGCAGCTTGGAGCGTTCTTACTACAATGAGCAGTTCTTC. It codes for CASSLERSYYNEQFF. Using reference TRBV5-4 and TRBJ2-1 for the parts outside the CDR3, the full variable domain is ETGVTQSPTHLIKTRGQQVTLRCSSQSGHNTVSWYQQALGQGPQFIFQYYREEENGRGNFPPRFSGLQFPNYSSELNVNALELDDSALYLCASSLERSYYNEQFFGPGTRLTVL.

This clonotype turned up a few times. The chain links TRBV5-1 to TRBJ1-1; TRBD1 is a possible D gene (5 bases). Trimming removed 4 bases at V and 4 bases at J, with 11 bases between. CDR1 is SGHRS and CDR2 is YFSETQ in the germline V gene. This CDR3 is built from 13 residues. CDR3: CASSAGRITEAFF. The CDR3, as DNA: TGCGCCAGCAGCGCAGGGCGGATCACTGAAGCTTTCTTT.

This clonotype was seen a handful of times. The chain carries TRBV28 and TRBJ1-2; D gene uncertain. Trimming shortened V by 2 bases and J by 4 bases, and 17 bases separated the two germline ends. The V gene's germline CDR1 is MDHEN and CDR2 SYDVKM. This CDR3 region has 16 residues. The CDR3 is CASSLLLRAALYGYTF. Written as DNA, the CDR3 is TGTGCCAGCAGTTTACTCTTAAGGGCAGCCCTCTATGGCTACACCTTC.

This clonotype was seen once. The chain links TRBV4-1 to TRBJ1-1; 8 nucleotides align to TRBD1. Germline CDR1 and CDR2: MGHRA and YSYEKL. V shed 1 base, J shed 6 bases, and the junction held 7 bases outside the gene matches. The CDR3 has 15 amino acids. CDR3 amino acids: CASSQGTGPLAEAFF. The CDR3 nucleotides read TGCGCCAGCAGCCAAGGGACAGGGCCCCTCGCTGAAGCTTTCTTT.

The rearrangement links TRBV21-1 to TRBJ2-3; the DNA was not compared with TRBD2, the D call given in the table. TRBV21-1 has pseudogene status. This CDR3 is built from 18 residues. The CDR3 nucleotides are TGTGCCAGCAGTCCGACTAGCGGGGGGACCCCTGATCCGGATACGCAGTATTTT. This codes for CASSPTSGGTPDPDTQYF.